This is a list of T cell receptor beta chains from one sample in a study of CD8+ T cells in alopecia areata. The repertoire was sequenced with immunoSEQ multiplex PCR; TCRdb's copy has only in-frame clones and lacks some. The table records 95,000 to 100,000 clones, around 55% of them present only once. The input for sequencing was CD8+ T cells sorted from blood, taken at week 4, from a patient treated with tofacitinib. The receptors were sampled from a human donor with alopecia areata. CDR3s include the opening cysteine and the closing phenylalanine or tryptophan. Fields, in order: D gene, V gene, J gene, CDR3 protein. D genes are given only for firm matches.

D gene: NA
V gene: TRBV25-1
J gene: TRBJ1-2
CDR3 protein: CASSSGGHPGGYTF

D gene: NA
V gene: TRBV11-2
J gene: TRBJ2-7
CDR3 protein: CASSLARTNEQYF

D gene: NA
V gene: TRBV7-6
J gene: TRBJ2-2
CDR3 protein: CASSLTAGELFF

D gene: TRBD1
V gene: TRBV10-3
J gene: TRBJ2-7
CDR3 protein: CAISGGQDGYEQYF

D gene: NA
V gene: TRBV9
J gene: TRBJ2-6
CDR3 protein: CASSQFSGANVLTF

D gene: TRBD2
V gene: TRBV4-2
J gene: TRBJ2-3
CDR3 protein: CASSQLLERGGGTQYF

D gene: NA
V gene: TRBV29-1
J gene: TRBJ2-1
CDR3 protein: CSVEEPGGSYNEQFF

D gene: NA
V gene: TRBV30
J gene: TRBJ2-7
CDR3 protein: CAWRETLYEQYF

D gene: TRBD2
V gene: TRBV5-6
J gene: TRBJ2-7
CDR3 protein: CASSSTSGMIYEQYF

D gene: NA
V gene: TRBV2
J gene: TRBJ2-1
CDR3 protein: CATPTAQTEQFF

D gene: TRBD2
V gene: TRBV7-2
J gene: TRBJ2-7
CDR3 protein: CASSPTSGDHYEQYF

D gene: NA
V gene: TRBV2
J gene: TRBJ2-5
CDR3 protein: CASRGVQETQYF